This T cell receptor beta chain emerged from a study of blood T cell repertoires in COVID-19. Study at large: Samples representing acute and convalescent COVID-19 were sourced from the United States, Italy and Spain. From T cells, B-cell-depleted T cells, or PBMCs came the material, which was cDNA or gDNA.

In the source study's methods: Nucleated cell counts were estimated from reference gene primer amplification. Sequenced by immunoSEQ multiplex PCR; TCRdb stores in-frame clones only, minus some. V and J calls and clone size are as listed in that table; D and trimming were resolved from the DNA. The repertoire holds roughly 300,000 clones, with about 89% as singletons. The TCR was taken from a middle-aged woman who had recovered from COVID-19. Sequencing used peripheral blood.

DNA of the CDR3: TGTGCTAGTGGTTTCGGGACAGATAGCAATCAGCCCCAGCATTTT. As protein: CASGFGTDSNQPQHF. The chain employs TRBV12-5 and TRBJ1-5; 7 bases are shared with TRBD1. The CDR3 is 15 residues long. Germline trimming cut 3 bases from V and 0 bases from J; bases unmatched to any gene: 2. CDR1 LGHNT and CDR2 FRNRAP come from the germline V gene.